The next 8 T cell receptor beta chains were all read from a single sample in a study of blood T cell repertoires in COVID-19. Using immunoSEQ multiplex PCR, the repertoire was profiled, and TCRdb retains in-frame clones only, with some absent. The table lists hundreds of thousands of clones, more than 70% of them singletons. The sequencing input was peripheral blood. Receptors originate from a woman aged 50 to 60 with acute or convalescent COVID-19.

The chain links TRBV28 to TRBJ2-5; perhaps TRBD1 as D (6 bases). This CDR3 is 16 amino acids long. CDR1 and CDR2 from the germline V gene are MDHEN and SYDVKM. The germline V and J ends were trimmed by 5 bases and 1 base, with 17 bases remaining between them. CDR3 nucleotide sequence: TGTGCCAGCAGTAACCCCCCCGGACAGCCCCAAGAGACCCAGTACTTC. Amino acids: CASSNPPGQPQETQYF.

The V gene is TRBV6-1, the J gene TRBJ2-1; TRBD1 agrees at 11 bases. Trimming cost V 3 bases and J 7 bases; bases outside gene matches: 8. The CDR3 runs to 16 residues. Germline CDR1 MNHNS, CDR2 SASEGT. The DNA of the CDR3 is TGTGCCAGCAGTGATACCGGGACAGGGGGTAAGAATGAGCAGTTCTTC. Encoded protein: CASSDTGTGGKNEQFF.

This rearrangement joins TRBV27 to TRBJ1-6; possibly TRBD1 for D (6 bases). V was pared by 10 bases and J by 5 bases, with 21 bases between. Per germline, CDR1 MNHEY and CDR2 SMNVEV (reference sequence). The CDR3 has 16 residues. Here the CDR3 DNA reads TGTGCCACCCCCCCGGGGGGGGCGCGCAATAATTCACCCCTCCACTTT. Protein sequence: CATPPGGARNNSPLHF.

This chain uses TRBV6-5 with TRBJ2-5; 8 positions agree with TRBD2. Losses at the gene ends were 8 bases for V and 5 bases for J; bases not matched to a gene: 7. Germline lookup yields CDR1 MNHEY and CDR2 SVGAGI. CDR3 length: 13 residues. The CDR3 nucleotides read TGTGCCAGCCAAAGTAGCGGGATGGAGACCCAGTACTTC. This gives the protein CASQSSGMETQYF.

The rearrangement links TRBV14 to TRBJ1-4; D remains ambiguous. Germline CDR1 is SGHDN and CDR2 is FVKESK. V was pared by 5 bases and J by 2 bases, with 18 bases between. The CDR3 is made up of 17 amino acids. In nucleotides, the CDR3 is TGTGCCAGCAGCTTGAGGAGGGTGACGGCCACTAATGAAAAACTGTTTTTT. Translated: CASSLRRVTATNEKLFF.

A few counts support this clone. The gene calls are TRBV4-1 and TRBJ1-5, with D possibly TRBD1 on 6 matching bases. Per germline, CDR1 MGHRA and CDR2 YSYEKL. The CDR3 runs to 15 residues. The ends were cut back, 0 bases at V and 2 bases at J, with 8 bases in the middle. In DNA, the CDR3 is TGCGCCAGCAGCCAAGAGGCAGGGGGCAATCAGCCCCAGCATTTT. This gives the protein CASSQEAGGNQPQHF.

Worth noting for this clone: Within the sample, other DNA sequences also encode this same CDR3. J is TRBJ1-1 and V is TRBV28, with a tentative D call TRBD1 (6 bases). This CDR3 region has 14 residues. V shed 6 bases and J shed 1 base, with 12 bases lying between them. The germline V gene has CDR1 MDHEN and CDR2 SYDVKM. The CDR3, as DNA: TGTGCCAGCAGCTCGGGACACCCGAACACTGAAGCTTTCTTT. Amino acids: CASSSGHPNTEAFF. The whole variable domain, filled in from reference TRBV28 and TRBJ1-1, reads DVKVTQSSRYLVKRTGEKVFLECVQDMDHENMFWYRQDPGLGLRLIYFSYDVKMKEKGDIPEGYSVSREKKERFSLILESASTNQTSMYLCASSSGHPNTEAFFGQGTRLTVV.

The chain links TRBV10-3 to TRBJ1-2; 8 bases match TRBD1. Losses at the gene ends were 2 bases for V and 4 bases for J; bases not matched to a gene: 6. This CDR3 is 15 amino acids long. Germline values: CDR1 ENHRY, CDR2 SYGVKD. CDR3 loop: CAISEAQGAGYGYTF. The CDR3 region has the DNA TGTGCCATCAGTGAGGCCCAGGGGGCTGGCTATGGCTACACCTTC.